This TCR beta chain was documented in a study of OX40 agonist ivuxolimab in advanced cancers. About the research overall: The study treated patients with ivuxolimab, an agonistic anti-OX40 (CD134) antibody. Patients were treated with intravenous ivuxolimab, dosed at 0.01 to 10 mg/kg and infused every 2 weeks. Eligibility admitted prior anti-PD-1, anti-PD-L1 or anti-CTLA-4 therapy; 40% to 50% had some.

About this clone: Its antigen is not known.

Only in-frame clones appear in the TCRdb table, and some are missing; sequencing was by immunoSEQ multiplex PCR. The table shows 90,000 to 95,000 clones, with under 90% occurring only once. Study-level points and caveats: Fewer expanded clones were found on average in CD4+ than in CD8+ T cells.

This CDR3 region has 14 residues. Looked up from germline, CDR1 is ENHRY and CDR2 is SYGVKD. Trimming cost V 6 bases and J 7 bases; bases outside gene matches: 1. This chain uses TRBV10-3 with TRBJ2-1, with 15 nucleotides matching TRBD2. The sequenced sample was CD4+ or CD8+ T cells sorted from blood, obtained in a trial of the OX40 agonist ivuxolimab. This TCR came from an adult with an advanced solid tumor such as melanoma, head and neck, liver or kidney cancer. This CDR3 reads CAISGTSGGNEQFF. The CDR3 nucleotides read TGTGCCATCAGCGGGACTAGCGGGGGGAATGAGCAGTTCTTC.